These T cell receptor beta chains were read from a single sample in a study of T-cell memory formation after mild COVID-19. Via MiXCR, TCRdb re-called the 5' RACE reads, giving one row per CDR3 protein. The sample contains approximately 290,000 distinct CDR3 sequences, 19% of which appear only once. Specimen: PBMCs or a T cell subset sorted from them (not recorded which). The receptors here all came from a man between 18 and 35 years old who had mild COVID-19 (a few samples of this study predate the infection). Cell type and time point are not known. CDR3s include the opening cysteine and the closing phenylalanine or tryptophan. A D gene is named only where the DNA matches it firmly. Size is omitted from some rows. Given values are once, few, many or a class for expanded clones.

d_call	v_call	clone_size	j_call	cdr3_nt	cdr3_aa
-	TRBV12-3/TRBV12-4	-	TRBJ1-5	TGTGCCAGCAGGTCCCAGGGAGATAGCAATCAGCCCCAGCATTTT	CASRSQGDSNQPQHF
-	TRBV10-3	few	TRBJ2-1	TGTGCCATCAGTGAATCAATGTACAATGAGCAGTTCTTC	CAISESMYNEQFF
-	TRBV19	-	TRBJ1-5	TGTGCCACCCAGGGGACACCCTACAATCCGCCCCAGCATTTT	CATQGTPYNPPQHF
TRBD1	TRBV7-2	-	TRBJ2-3	TGTGCCAGCAGCCCTGGACAGGGACACACAGATACGCAGTATTTT	CASSPGQGHTDTQYF
-	TRBV7-9	-	TRBJ1-2	TGTGCCAGCAGCCCAGAGACACCTCGTAAGGGCTACACCTTC	CASSPETPRKGYTF
-	TRBV27	-	TRBJ1-1	TGTGCCAGCAGTTTATCGGGGGTAAGGGGGGACCCGCACACTGAAGCTTTCTTT	CASSLSGVRGDPHTEAFF
-	TRBV9	few	TRBJ2-3	TGTGCCAGCAGCCAATACACAGATACGCAGTATTTT	CASSQYTDTQYF
-	TRBV20-1	-	TRBJ2-5	TGCAGTGCTCACTGGGGAGCCCAAGAGACCCAGTACTTC	CSAHWGAQETQYF
-	TRBV4-2	few	TRBJ2-2	TGTGCCAGCAGCCAAGACCTAAGAGGCCCCGGGGAGCTGTTTTTT	CASSQDLRGPGELFF
-	TRBV12-3/TRBV12-4	many	TRBJ2-5	TGTGCCAGCAGCCTGACTGGGGAGACCCAGTACTTC	CASSLTGETQYF
-	TRBV5-1	-	TRBJ2-7	TGCGCCAGCAGCCCGGGACTTACGCGATACGAGCAGTACTTC	CASSPGLTRYEQYF
-	TRBV5-1	many	TRBJ2-2	TGCGCCAGCAGCTTGGCAGGGCCCGACACCGGGGAGCTGTTTTTT	CASSLAGPDTGELFF
TRBD2	TRBV27	-	TRBJ2-1	TGTGCCAGCACCTCGACTAGCGGGGCAGAGGAGCAGTTCTTC	CASTSTSGAEEQFF
TRBD1	TRBV9	-	TRBJ1-4	TGTGCCAGCAGCGCCCAGGGGGGGGGCGAAAAACTGTTTTTT	CASSAQGGGEKLFF
TRBD1	TRBV4-2	many	TRBJ2-2	TGTGCCAGCAGCCCACAGGGGTCGAACACCGGGGAGCTGTTTTTT	CASSPQGSNTGELFF
TRBD2	TRBV2	-	TRBJ2-3	TGTGCCAGCAGTCGACTAGCGGGGGGTTTCCTCACAGATACGCAGTATTTT	CASSRLAGGFLTDTQYF
-	TRBV7-2	-	TRBJ1-1	TGTGCCAGCAGCCCCCCTGGAGGGTATGGTGTCGGGACTGAAGCTTTCTTT	CASSPPGGYGVGTEAFF
-	TRBV7-8	-	TRBJ2-5	TGTGCCAGCAGCTTCCCCCCGGCGGGTGTGAACCAAGAGACCCAGTACTTC	CASSFPPAGVNQETQYF
TRBD1	TRBV11-2	few	TRBJ1-1	TGTGCCAGCAGCTTCATAGGGGGCAATGAAGCTTTCTTT	CASSFIGGNEAFF
-	TRBV5-1	-	TRBJ2-5	TGCGCCAGCAGCTTACAAAACTGGGCACAAGAGACCCAGTACTTC	CASSLQNWAQETQYF
TRBD1	TRBV5-1	-	TRBJ1-6	TGCGCCAGCAGCTCAGACAGGGAATCACCCCTCCACTTT	CASSSDRESPLHF
TRBD1	TRBV3-1	-	TRBJ2-7	TGTGCCAGCAGCCAGATGACAGGGACCTACGAGCAGTACTTC	CASSQMTGTYEQYF
-	TRBV20-1	-	TRBJ2-3	TGCAGTGCTAGAGAATCGGGGCGCACAGATACGCAGTATTTT	CSARESGRTDTQYF
-	TRBV6-4	-	TRBJ1-2	TGTGCCAGCAGTGACTCGAATTCTAACTATGGCTACACCTTC	CASSDSNSNYGYTF
-	TRBV18	few	TRBJ1-5	TGTGCCAGCTCACCGGATCCGGGTCAGCCCCAGCATTTT	CASSPDPGQPQHF
TRBD2	TRBV24-1	-	TRBJ2-5	TGTGCCACCAGTGATGCCGGGACTAGCGGGGAGACCCAGTACTTC	CATSDAGTSGETQYF
-	TRBV5-1	-	TRBJ2-5	TGCGCCAGCAGCTGGGACGGGGCGGCAGGGACCCAGTACTTC	CASSWDGAAGTQYF
-	TRBV12-3/TRBV12-4	-	TRBJ1-1	TGTGCCAGCTGTGGGCAGATAAACACTGAAGCTTTCTTT	CASCGQINTEAFF
TRBD1	TRBV4-3	few	TRBJ2-3	TGCGCCAGCAGCCAAGAGGACAGGGACGGTTCAGATACGCAGTATTTT	CASSQEDRDGSDTQYF
-	TRBV7-3	few	TRBJ1-1	TGTGCCAGCAGCTTATACAGGAACACTGAAGCTTTCTTT	CASSLYRNTEAFF
-	TRBV5-1	many	TRBJ1-1	TGCGCCAGCAGCTTGTCCATCGCCATGAACACTGAAGCTTTCTTT	CASSLSIAMNTEAFF
-	TRBV6-2/TRBV6-3	few	TRBJ1-1	TGTGCCAGCAGTTACTCGACTGAAGCTTTCTTT	CASSYSTEAFF
-	TRBV5-1	many	TRBJ2-2	TGCGCCAGCAGCTTCCAACAGGGCTCCGGGGAGCTGTTTTTT	CASSFQQGSGELFF
-	TRBV5-1	few	TRBJ2-1	TGCGCCAGCAGCCCCCCGGGGACAACCTACAATGAGCAGTTCTTC	CASSPPGTTYNEQFF
-	TRBV29-1	-	TRBJ2-3	TGCAGCGTTGGCGGCCCAATAACAGCCCCAGATACGCAGTATTTT	CSVGGPITAPDTQYF
-	TRBV29-1	-	TRBJ1-2	TGCAGCGTTGAAGTAGGGCGGGCCTATGGCTACACCTTC	CSVEVGRAYGYTF
TRBD1	TRBV5-1	few	TRBJ1-5	TGCGCCAGCAGCTTGATGGCAGGGGGGGGCAATCAGCCCCAGCATTTT	CASSLMAGGGNQPQHF
TRBD2	TRBV7-6	many	TRBJ2-5	TGTGCCAGCAGCTCACTTAGCGGGCGGACCCAGTACTTC	CASSSLSGRTQYF
-	TRBV20-1	few	TRBJ2-6	TGCAGTGCTTCCGGGGGCTCCTCTGGGGCCAACGTCCTGACTTTC	CSASGGSSGANVLTF
TRBD2	TRBV4-2	-	TRBJ2-7	TGTGCCAGCAGCCGTCTAGCGGGGGACGGCTCCTACGAGCAGTACTTC	CASSRLAGDGSYEQYF
-	TRBV3-1	many	TRBJ1-2	TGTGCCAGCAGCCTTGGGGACGGCTACTTCTATGGCTACACCTTC	CASSLGDGYFYGYTF
-	TRBV3-1	-	TRBJ2-2	TGTGCCAGCAGCCTGACAGGAGCTCGGGCCGGGGAGCTGTTTTTT	CASSLTGARAGELFF
TRBD2	TRBV29-1	few	TRBJ2-3	TGCAGCGTTGAACTGCCTAGCGGGGGTTTAGATACGCAGTATTTT	CSVELPSGGLDTQYF
-	TRBV6-5	-	TRBJ2-3	TGTGCCAGCAGTTACTTCCCTACCCAGGCGCAGTATTTT	CASSYFPTQAQYF
-	TRBV7-9	-	TRBJ2-5	TGTGCCAGCAGCCCCACCCCCGGGACCCAGTACTTC	CASSPTPGTQYF
TRBD2	TRBV7-2	many	TRBJ2-1	TGTGCCAGCAGCCCCCAGCGGGGGTTCAATGAGCAGTTCTTC	CASSPQRGFNEQFF
TRBD2	TRBV27	once	TRBJ2-5	TGTGCCAGCAGTTCATACTCTAGCGGGGGGGCTGCAGAGACCCAGTACTTC	CASSSYSSGGAAETQYF
-	TRBV2	few	TRBJ2-1	TGTGCCAGCAGTGGAACAGCCAGAGAGCAGTTCTTC	CASSGTAREQFF
-	TRBV6-6	many	TRBJ2-1	TGTGCCAGCAGTCCGTCCCGGTCCTACAATGAGCAGTTCTTC	CASSPSRSYNEQFF
-	TRBV20-1	few	TRBJ2-5	TGCAGTGCTAGTATGTACCGTAGGTACCAAGAGACCCAGTACTTC	CSASMYRRYQETQYF
TRBD2	TRBV5-1	few	TRBJ2-5	TGCGCCAGCAGCCCGACTAGCGGGGGGAGAGAGACCCAGTACTTC	CASSPTSGGRETQYF
TRBD1	TRBV4-2	-	TRBJ1-2	TGTGCCAGCAGCCAAGAGAGGACAGGGGGGATCTATGGCTACACCTTC	CASSQERTGGIYGYTF